This paragraph reports one T cell receptor (beta chain). The antigen is undetermined. The V and J ends lost 0 bases and 2 bases, in that order; junction bases with no gene match: 1. This CDR3 contains 16 residues. CDR1 LGHNA and CDR2 YSLEER come from the germline V gene. The method was immunoSEQ multiplex PCR; TCRdb's version includes in-frame clones alone and lacks a portion of them. The sample records about 120,000 clones, 70% to 85% being singletons. This sample is drawn from a study of radiotherapy plus CTLA-4 blockade in lung cancer. Study context: Objective responses were documented in about 20% of patients, with disease control in approximately 32%. Study-level results: After treatment with radiotherapy plus ipilimumab, TCR clones that came from the tumor expanded in blood. Strongest reported response predictors: early blood clone changes and post-radiation interferon-beta.

This sequence originates from a human donor with non-small cell lung cancer that progressed on radiotherapy plus ipilimumab. Some clones in this sample may be carry-over from other donors' samples. J is TRBJ2-6 and V is TRBV4-3, with 7 nucleotides matching TRBD2. The specimen was peripheral blood, collected from a patient treated with radiotherapy plus ipilimumab. The CDR3 is CASSQDRGAGANVLTF. The CDR3 DNA reads TGCGCCAGCAGCCAAGACCGGGGGGCTGGGGCCAACGTCCTGACTTTC.